Shown below are 12 T cell receptor beta chains from a single sample sequenced in a study of blood T cell repertoires in COVID-19. Assay: immunoSEQ multiplex PCR; the TCRdb copy retains only in-frame clones and omits some. Of approximately 170,000 clones in the sample, more than 85% were seen once. The specimen was peripheral blood. All receptors come from an elderly woman in a cohort sampled during active or convalescent COVID-19.

The chain uses TRBV21-1 and TRBJ2-7; the table's D call TRBD1 went unverified against the DNA. TRBV21-1 is deemed a pseudogene. CDR3 length equals 16 residues. The CDR3 DNA reads TGTGCCAGCAGCAAAGCCGGGGGGACAGGGGGTTACGAGCAGTACTTC. This encodes CASSKAGGTGGYEQYF.

The chain combines TRBV2 with TRBJ1-2; D is unclear. The CDR3 has 16 amino acids. V lost 6 bases and J lost 4, with 21 bases in between. Germline CDR1 and CDR2: SNHLY and FYNNEI. The CDR3 sequence is CASSRTRLSALYGYTF. The CDR3 DNA reads as TGTGCCAGCAGCCGAACGAGACTATCAGCCCTCTATGGCTACACCTTC.

This clone was detected only a few times. V gene TRBV5-5 combines with J gene TRBJ2-3, with TRBD2 matching 12 bases. CDR1 and CDR2 (germline): SGHKS, YYEKEE (reference sequence). This CDR3 contains 17 residues. V dropped 4 bases and J dropped 1; count of bases not matched to a gene: 7. The CDR3 reads CASSPLLAGGGTDTQYF. The CDR3 bases are TGTGCCAGCAGCCCGCTACTAGCGGGGGGTGGCACAGATACGCAGTATTTT.

This sequence joins TRBV5-5 and TRBJ1-1; D might be TRBD1 (5 bases). The CDR3 sequence is 15 residues long. The V and J ends lost 1 base and 4 bases respectively, with 14 bases between them. Germline V gives CDR1 SGHKS, CDR2 YYEKEE (reference sequence). The CDR3 spells CASSLSGGLGTEAFF. In DNA form, the CDR3 reads TGTGCCAGCAGCTTGAGTGGGGGGTTGGGCACTGAAGCTTTCTTT.

V is TRBV12-5 and J is TRBJ1-1; D is unresolved. Germline CDR1 LGHNT, CDR2 FRNRAP. This CDR3 has 14 amino acids. Trimming took off 1 base at V and 3 bases at J, with 9 bases between the two ends. The CDR3 spells CASGLGSRDTEAFF. DNA of the CDR3: TGTGCTAGTGGTTTGGGGTCGAGGGACACTGAAGCTTTCTTT. The full variable domain, completed using reference TRBV12-5 and TRBJ1-1, is DARVTQTPRHKVTEMGQEVTMRCQPILGHNTVFWYRQTMMQGLELLAYFRNRAPLDDSGMPKDRFSAEMPDATLATLKIQPSEPRDSAVYFCASGLGSRDTEAFFGQGTRLTVV.

The rearrangement uses TRBV28 and TRBJ2-7; tentatively, D is TRBD1 (5 bases). The CDR3 is 15 residues long. In germline, CDR1 is MDHEN, CDR2 SYDVKM. The V and J ends lost 1 base and 4 bases respectively, with 14 bases between them. The CDR3 nucleotides read TGTGCCAGCAGTTTATTCTCAGGAAAGGGGTACGAGCAGTACTTC. Translating gives CASSLFSGKGYEQYF.

V usage is TRBV5-4 and J usage is TRBJ1-2, with 8 bases lining up with TRBD1. The junction had 7 bases not matched to a gene; V was cut back by 2 bases and J by 4 bases. The CDR3 loop spans 15 amino acids. Germline assignment: CDR1 SGHNT and CDR2 YYREEE (reference sequence). The CDR3 protein is CASSFPTGVGYGYTF. In DNA form, the CDR3 reads TGTGCCAGCAGCTTCCCGACAGGGGTGGGCTATGGCTACACCTTC. Based on the CDR3 plus reference TRBV5-4 and TRBJ1-2, the full variable domain is ETGVTQSPTHLIKTRGQQVTLRCSSQSGHNTVSWYQQALGQGPQFIFQYYREEENGRGNFPPRFSGLQFPNYSSELNVNALELDDSALYLCASSFPTGVGYGYTFGSGTRLTVV.

This sequence joins TRBV20-1 and TRBJ2-5; unclear D gene. V was trimmed by 6 bases and J by 5 bases, leaving 7 bases between them. There are 10 residues in the CDR3. Germline loops: CDR1 DFQATT, CDR2 SNEGSKA (reference sequence). The CDR3 DNA sequence: TGCAGTGCCTTTTTCGAGACCCAGTACTTC. It translates to CSAFFETQYF.

This clone has a single count. The chain joins TRBV18 to TRBJ2-7; 7 positions match TRBD2. The CDR3 length is 16 residues. J lost 2 bases, V lost 3 bases, and 10 bases had no gene match. Germline V lookup: CDR1 KGHSH, CDR2 LQKENI. In DNA form, the CDR3 reads TGTGCCAGCTCACCGGGAGGGCTCCTACCGGCCTACGAGCAGTACTTC. This gives the protein CASSPGGLLPAYEQYF.

The chain has TRBV3-1 (or the pseudogene TRBV3-2) and TRBJ2-6; possible D gene TRBD1, 6 bases. The V gene's germline CDR1 is LGHDT and CDR2 YNNKEL (reference sequence). This CDR3 spans 20 amino acids. Trimming left V 0 bases short and J 0 bases short, with 18 bases between. The DNA for the CDR3 is TGTGCCAGCAGCCAAGATAGGTTCGGACAGTCTGGCTCTGGGGCCAACGTCCTGACTTTC. Protein: CASSQDRFGQSGSGANVLTF.

The chain uses TRBV28 and TRBJ2-7, with 11 bases lining up with TRBD1. With V trimmed by 4 bases and J by 4 bases, 9 bases remained unmatched. The CDR3 runs 16 residues. Germline loops: CDR1 MDHEN, CDR2 SYDVKM. The DNA of the CDR3 is TGTGCCAGCAGTTCGCCGGGACAGGGGGGGGCGTACGAGCAGTACTTC. Translated, it gives CASSSPGQGGAYEQYF.

This clone has a single count. The CDR3 here is CASSLGPEKLFF. Here the CDR3 DNA reads TGTGCCAGCAGCCTGGGCCCAGAAAAACTGTTTTTT. The chain combines TRBV13 with TRBJ1-4; D uncertain. Germline CDR1 reads PRHDT; CDR2 reads FYEKMQ (reference sequence). The CDR3 has 12 residues. V shed 5 bases and J shed 8 bases, with 9 bases lying between them.